This T cell receptor (beta chain) was sequenced during a study of metastatic and nonmetastatic thyroid tumors. Study-wide background: The study looked at repertoires side by side in blood and in tumor or nodule tissue from malignant and benign thyroid patients.

Every patient was untreated before thyroid surgery. V was cut by 1 base and J by 3 bases, with 10 bases left in between. In germline, CDR1 is MNHEY, CDR2 SVGEGT. The CDR3 is 15 amino acids. Using MiXCR, TCRdb re-called clones from the PCR reads. Of more than 25,000 clones in the sample, less than 14% were seen once. This clone occurred many times. The sample consisted of blood. The rearrangement joins TRBV6-2 or TRBV6-3 to TRBJ1-3; tentatively, D is TRBD1 (6 bases). This receptor was obtained from a female donor with papillary thyroid cancer or a benign thyroid nodule (not recorded which). Some clones in this sample may be carry-over from other donors' samples. The CDR3 loop reads CASSYFTRGGNTIYF. Written as DNA, the CDR3 is TGTGCCAGCAGTTACTTCACCAGGGGTGGAAACACCATATATTTT.